This T cell receptor (beta chain) appears in the sequencing data of a study of blood T cells in healthy people across ages. Extractions gave at least 5 micrograms of total RNA per sample. A second PCR of about 6 to 11 cycles used a sample-barcoded 5' primer and a J-beta primer mix. TCRdb independently ran MiXCR on the 5' RACE reads; one entry per CDR3 protein. Of 650,000 to 900,000 distinct CDR3 sequences in the sample, about 62% were seen once. CDR1 LGHNA and CDR2 YSLEER come from the germline V gene. The V and J ends lost 0 bases and 4 bases, in that order; junction bases with no gene match: 8. This CDR3 contains 16 residues.

The TCR sequence derives from a young man in good health. The source material was blood. The rearrangement uses TRBV4-3 and TRBJ1-2; 7 nucleotides match TRBD1. CDR3 nucleotides: TGCGCCAGCAGCCAAGACAGACAGGGAGGGGTCTATGGCTACACCTTC. This sequence encodes CASSQDRQGGVYGYTF.